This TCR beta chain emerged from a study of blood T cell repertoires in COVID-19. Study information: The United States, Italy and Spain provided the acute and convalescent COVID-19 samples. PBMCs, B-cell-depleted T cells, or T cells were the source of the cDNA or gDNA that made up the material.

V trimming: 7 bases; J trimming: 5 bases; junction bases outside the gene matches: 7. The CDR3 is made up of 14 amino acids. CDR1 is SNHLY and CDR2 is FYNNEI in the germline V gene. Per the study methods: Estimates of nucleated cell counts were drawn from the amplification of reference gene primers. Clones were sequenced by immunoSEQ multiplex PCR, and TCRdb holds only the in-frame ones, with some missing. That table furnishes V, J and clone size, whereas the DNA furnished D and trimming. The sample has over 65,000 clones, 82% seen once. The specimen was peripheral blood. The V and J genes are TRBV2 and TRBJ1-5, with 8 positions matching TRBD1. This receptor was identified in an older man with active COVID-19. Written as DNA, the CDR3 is TGTGCCAGCAATCTCGACAGGGGAGATCAGCCCCAGCATTTT. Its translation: CASNLDRGDQPQHF. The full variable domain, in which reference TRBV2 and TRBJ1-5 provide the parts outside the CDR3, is EPEVTQTPSHQVTQMGQEVILRCVPISNHLYFYWYRQILGQKVEFLVSFYNNEISEKSEIFDDQFSVERPDGSNFTLKIRSTKLEDSAMYFCASNLDRGDQPQHFGDGTRLSIL.